Sequencing of this TCR beta chain was carried out in a study of T cells in Graves' hyperthyroidism and ophthalmopathy (dated by TCRdb to the late 2010s). Looking at the study overall: Peripheral blood samples were taken at initial diagnosis, before any treatment was given. Once sampling was done, hyperthyroidism patients were given methimazole at a starting dose of 30 mg daily, whereas ophthalmopathy patients were given high-dose intravenous methylprednisolone. For training and testing, the 100 or so patients in the discovery cohort were randomly divided in a 7:3 ratio. The study also compared thyroid tissue and blood T-cell repertoires from 5 to 7 Graves' hyperthyroidism patients. Prospective prediction of ophthalmopathy was tested in an independent validation cohort of approximately 19 hyperthyroidism patients and 17 patients who later progressed to ophthalmopathy. To identify distinguishing TCR V-J signatures, a discovery cohort of 90 to 100 patients was used, comprising some 45 with Graves' ophthalmopathy and approximately 58 with stable Graves' hyperthyroidism. The paper describes TCR Vbeta CDR3 sequencing of more than 120 peripheral blood samples, made up of some 40 ophthalmopathy patients, 70 to 75 hyperthyroidism patients and around 17 progressor patients.

Summary of the overall study and its limitations: Most expanded thyroid clonotypes (frequency above 0.001) were also detected in blood, suggesting blood repertoires may reflect thyroid immune responses. Sample size was not statistically predetermined, and blinding of investigators to group allocation was not performed. In cross-validation, a model built on a 13 V-J signature told ophthalmopathy apart from stable hyperthyroidism with 87.88% sensitivity and 81% to 82% specificity, and in testing the same model reached 80%/75%. In validation, the model predicted progression to ophthalmopathy a median of roughly 6.5 months before onset, with around 70% sensitivity and roughly 73% specificity.

The count of this clonotype is one. What antigen it recognizes has not been identified. Given a much more abundant clone one base away, this may be a read error. Graves' hyperthyroidism was defined as stable when no progression to ophthalmopathy occurred over 18 months of follow-up. The hyperthyroidism patients were between 18 and 65 years old and newly diagnosed, with a disease duration of less than 2 months. Exclusion was applied to patients with uncontrolled infections, other autoimmune diseases, pregnancy or lactation. Clinical symptoms, serum thyroxine and TRAb, thyroid ultrasound, and orbital computed tomography formed the basis for the diagnoses. PBMCs were isolated from about 10 ml of fresh peripheral blood by Ficoll-Paque density gradient centrifugation. Trizol reagent was used to extract total RNA, and RNA quality was then checked on an Agilent 2100 Bioanalyzer. The CDR3 measures 14 amino acids from cysteine to phenylalanine. The retained sequence is limited to the CDR3, 42 bases, with the frame set at the first base. The V end loses 7 bases and the J end loses 6 bases, and a stretch of 18 bases separates them. The germline V gene (reference sequence) gives CDR1 as MNHEY and CDR2 as SMNVEV.

Amplification of TCR beta CDR3 regions was carried out from RNA transcripts. A first-round RT-PCR of the TCR CDR3 used the HTBI primer set with the Qiagen OneStep RT-PCR kit. The libraries were constructed in a second round of multiplex PCR and then size-selected and purified. Libraries were sequenced paired-end with 100 bp reads on an Illumina HiSeq2000. The paper's data handling went like this. SOAPnuke was used to process the raw data, with reads discarded if the reads contained adapters or uncalled bases, had a mean Phred below 15, or lacked an exact constant-primer or identifier match. High-quality paired reads were merged with COPE v1.2.5, and unique nucleotide sequences were defined as clonotypes. Clonotypes were aligned to IMGT TRBV, TRBD and TRBJ reference segments using MiTCR v1.1. The analysis included only V-J combinations with a frequency above 0.0001, which together covered 98% to 99.2% of the repertoires. The TCS score was defined as the ratio of F50 (clonal expansion) to E x V (chaos), calculated using BLOSUM62-based TCRdist between CDR3 peptides within each V-J. Welch's t-statistics and random forest reduced roughly 500 V-J features to about 13, which were used in a naive Bayes classifier (R e1071). TCRdb reran the public reads through fastp at Q25 and MiXCR, keeping productive beta chains. Rows with a matching CDR3 protein are joined into one entry that keeps the most common DNA and genes. TCRdb's processing, not the study's, gives the V and J calls here. A total of more than 650,000 distinct CDR3 sequences appear in this sample, 12% to 15% of them only once. Clones ranked in the top ten supply roughly 10% of the sample.

The rearranged chain carries TRBV27 and TRBJ1-1; the D gene is perhaps TRBD1, from 6 matching bases. The TCR originated in a woman in her late teens or twenties with Graves' hyperthyroidism. The sample consisted of blood. The DNA is TGTGCCAGCATGCTACAGGGTCGTGGCCCTGAAGCTTTCTTT. Its coded protein is CASMLQGRGPEAFF.